This T cell receptor (beta chain) was captured by sequencing in a study of cytomegalovirus exposure and HLA in healthy donors (dated by TCRdb to the late 2010s). At the level of the whole study: According to a later analysis, one platform produced both the roughly 110 validation repertoires and the 666 repertoires of the first cohort. In addition to the first cohort of approximately 650 subjects, a separate validation cohort of some 120 different subjects was used. To predict cytomegalovirus infection status, the study brought together high-throughput TCR immunosequencing, statistical association of individual TCRs with disease status, and machine learning. The study aimed to test whether signatures of past pathogen exposure could be identified by cataloging public T cell receptors.

A note on this clone: Its antigen is currently not known. No base qualities exist here, and no much larger clone lies one base off it.

The research as a whole found: The classifier was reported to diagnose cytomegalovirus status with high specificity and sensitivity in both the original cohort and the validation cohort. In a later analysis, TCRs clustered in the first cohort were found to also tend to co-occur in the 120 validation repertoires, with 94% of cluster scores above 0. All 120 or so repertoires were used to score co-occurrence in the validation cohort in a later analysis, because that analysis had no HLA typing for the cohort. Most TCR sequences were seen in very few donors, while some public TCRs were found in many individuals. The authors suggested that the approach could potentially be generalized to other disease states and immunological phenotypes. Three of the identified cytomegalovirus-associated TCR beta chains were confirmed in vitro to be specific for cytomegalovirus antigens. The study listed 164 TCR beta chains as associated with cytomegalovirus.

Separate from the roughly 650-subject first cohort, the validation cohort of roughly 110 subjects was the group to which the donors belonged. Library preparation was by the immunoSEQ multiplex PCR assay. Turning to the authors' computational methods: A statistical classification framework was built for diagnosing cytomegalovirus status from the catalog of TCR beta chain sequences. TCRdb carries this immuneACCESS record with in-frame sequences only. Its versions omit some clonotypes, under half of them owing to an unresolved V gene in the studies checked, with the rest unexplained. V and J calls and clone size come straight from that table; D and trimming were deduced from the DNA. The sample table lists some 340,000 clones, roughly 90% of them with a count of one. The ten most abundant clones make up about 1% of the sample. CDR1 is given as SGHRS and CDR2 as YFSETQ, both from the germline V gene. The CDR3, cysteine through phenylalanine, is 15 amino acids long. Only CDR3 DNA is held: 45 bases, read in frame from base 1. V loses 3 bases of germline sequence and J loses 5 bases, and the interval between the two ends is 18 bases.

The V and J genes are TRBV5-1 and TRBJ2-7; matching of 5 bases hints at TRBD1 as the D gene. The sequence derives from a woman in her twenties or thirties in good health and CMV-seropositive. What was sequenced was PBMCs. The CDR3 region: CASSSGWGSGNEQYF. The nucleotide sequence is given as TGCGCCAGCAGCTCCGGGTGGGGTTCAGGGAACGAGCAGTACTTC.